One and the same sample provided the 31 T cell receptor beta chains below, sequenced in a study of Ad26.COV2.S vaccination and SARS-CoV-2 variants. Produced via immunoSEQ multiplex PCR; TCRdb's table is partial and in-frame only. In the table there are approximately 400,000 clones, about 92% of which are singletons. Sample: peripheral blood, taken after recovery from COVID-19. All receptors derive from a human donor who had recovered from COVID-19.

CDR3 in amino acids: CASSFLQGHEQYF. CDR3 in DNA: TGTGCCAGCAGCTTCCTCCAGGGCCACGAGCAGTACTTC. The rearrangement links TRBV7-9 to TRBJ2-7; tentatively, D is TRBD1 (5 bases). Germline values: CDR1 SEHNR, CDR2 FQNEAQ (reference sequence). This CDR3 contains 13 residues. Trimming took 3 bases from V and 5 from J, leaving 11 bases between them.

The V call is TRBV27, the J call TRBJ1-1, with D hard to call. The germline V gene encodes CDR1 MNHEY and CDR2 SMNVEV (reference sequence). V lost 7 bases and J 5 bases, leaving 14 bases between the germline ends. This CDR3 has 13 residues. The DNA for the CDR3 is TGTGCCAGCAATGCAGGCGTCGGGACTGAAGCTTTCTTT. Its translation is CASNAGVGTEAFF.

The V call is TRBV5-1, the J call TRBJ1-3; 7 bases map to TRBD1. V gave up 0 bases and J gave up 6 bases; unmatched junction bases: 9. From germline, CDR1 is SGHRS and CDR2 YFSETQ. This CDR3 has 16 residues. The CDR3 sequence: CASSLGKQGTANTIYF. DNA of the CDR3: TGCGCCAGCAGCTTGGGGAAACAGGGGACGGCAAACACCATATATTTT.

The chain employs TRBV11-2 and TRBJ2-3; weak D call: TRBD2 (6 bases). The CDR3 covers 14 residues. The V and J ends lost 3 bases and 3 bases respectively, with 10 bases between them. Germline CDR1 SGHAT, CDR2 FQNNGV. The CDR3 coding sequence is TGTGCCAGCAGCTTGGGGCGGGGTACAGATACGCAGTATTTT. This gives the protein CASSLGRGTDTQYF.

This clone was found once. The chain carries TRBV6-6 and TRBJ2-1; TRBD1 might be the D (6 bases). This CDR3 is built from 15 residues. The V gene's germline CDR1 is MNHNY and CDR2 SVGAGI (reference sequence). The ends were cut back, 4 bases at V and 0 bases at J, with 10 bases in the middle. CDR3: CASSLTQGSYNEQFF. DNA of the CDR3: TGTGCCAGCAGTTTGACACAGGGCTCCTACAATGAGCAGTTCTTC.

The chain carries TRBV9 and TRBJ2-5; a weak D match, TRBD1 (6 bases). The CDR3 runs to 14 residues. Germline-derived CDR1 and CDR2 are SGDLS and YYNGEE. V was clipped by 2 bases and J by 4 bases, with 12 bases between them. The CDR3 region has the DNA TGTGCCAGCAGCGTCACAGGGTTCGGAGAGACCCAGTACTTC. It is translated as CASSVTGFGETQYF.

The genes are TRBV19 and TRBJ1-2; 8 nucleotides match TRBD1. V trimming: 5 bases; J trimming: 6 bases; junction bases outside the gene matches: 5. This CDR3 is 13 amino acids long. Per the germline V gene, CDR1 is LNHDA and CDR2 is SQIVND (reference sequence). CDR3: CASSENRGDGYTF. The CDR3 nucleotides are TGTGCCAGTAGTGAGAACAGGGGGGATGGCTACACCTTC.

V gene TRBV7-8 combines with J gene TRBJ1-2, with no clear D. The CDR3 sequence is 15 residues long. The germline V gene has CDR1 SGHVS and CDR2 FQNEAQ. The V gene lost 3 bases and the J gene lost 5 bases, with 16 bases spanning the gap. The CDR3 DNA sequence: TGTGCCAGCAGCTTGGGCATAGATCCGCCGTATGGCTACACCTTC. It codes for CASSLGIDPPYGYTF.

The CDR3, as DNA: TGCGCCAGCAGCCAAGCCCCCTCCGGACAGATTAAGGGGCACAATGAGCAGTTCTTC. Translating gives CASSQAPSGQIKGHNEQFF. The rearrangement links TRBV4-3 to TRBJ2-1, with TRBD1 as a possible D gene (6 bases). Germline CDR1 LGHNA, CDR2 YSLEER. CDR3 size: 19 residues. Trimming took 1 base from V and 5 from J, leaving 24 bases between them.

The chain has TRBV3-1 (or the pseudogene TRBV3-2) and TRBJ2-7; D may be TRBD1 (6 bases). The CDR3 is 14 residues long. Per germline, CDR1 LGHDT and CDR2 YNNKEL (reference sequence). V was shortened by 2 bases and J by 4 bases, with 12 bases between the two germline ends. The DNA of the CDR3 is TGTGCCAGCAGCCAAACAGGGCTGATTTACGAGCAGTACTTC. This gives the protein CASSQTGLIYEQYF.

This CDR3 reads CASSLTENTEAFF. CDR3 nucleotides: TGTGCCAGCAGTCTGACAGAGAACACTGAAGCTTTCTTT. V and J are TRBV6-6 and TRBJ1-1; D possibly corresponds to TRBD1 (5 bases). V was cut by 5 bases and J by 1 base, with 8 bases left in between. Germline loops: CDR1 MNHNY, CDR2 SVGAGI (reference sequence). This CDR3 has 13 residues.

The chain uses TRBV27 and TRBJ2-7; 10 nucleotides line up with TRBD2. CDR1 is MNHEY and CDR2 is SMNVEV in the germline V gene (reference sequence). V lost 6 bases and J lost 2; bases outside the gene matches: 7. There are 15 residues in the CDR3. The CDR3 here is CASREGLAVPYEQYF. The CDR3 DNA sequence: TGTGCCAGCAGAGAAGGACTAGCGGTTCCCTACGAGCAGTACTTC.

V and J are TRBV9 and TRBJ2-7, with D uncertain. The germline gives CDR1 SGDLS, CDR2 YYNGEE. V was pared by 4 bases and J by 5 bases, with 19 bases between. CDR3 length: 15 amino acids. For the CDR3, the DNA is TGTGCCAGCAGCCCCGGCGGACCCGGTATGAACGAGCAGTACTTC. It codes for CASSPGGPGMNEQYF.

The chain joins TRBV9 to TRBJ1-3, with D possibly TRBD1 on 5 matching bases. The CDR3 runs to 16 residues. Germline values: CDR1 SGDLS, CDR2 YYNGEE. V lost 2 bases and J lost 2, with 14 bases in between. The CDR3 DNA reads TGTGCCAGCAGCGTCACAGGCGCGCAGGCTGGAAACACCATATATTTT. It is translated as CASSVTGAQAGNTIYF. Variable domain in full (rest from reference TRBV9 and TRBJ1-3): DSGVTQTPKHLITATGQRVTLRCSPRSGDLSVYWYQQSLDQGLQFLIQYYNGEERAKGNILERFSAQQFPDLHSELNLSSLELGDSALYFCASSVTGAQAGNTIYFGEGSWLTVV.

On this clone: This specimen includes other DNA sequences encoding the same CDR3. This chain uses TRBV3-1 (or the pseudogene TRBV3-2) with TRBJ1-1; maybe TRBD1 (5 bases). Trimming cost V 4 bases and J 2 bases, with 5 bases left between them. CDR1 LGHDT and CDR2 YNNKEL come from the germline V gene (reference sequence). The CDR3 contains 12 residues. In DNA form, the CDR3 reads TGTGCCAGCAGCCGGGGCAACACTGAAGCTTTCTTT. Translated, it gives CASSRGNTEAFF.

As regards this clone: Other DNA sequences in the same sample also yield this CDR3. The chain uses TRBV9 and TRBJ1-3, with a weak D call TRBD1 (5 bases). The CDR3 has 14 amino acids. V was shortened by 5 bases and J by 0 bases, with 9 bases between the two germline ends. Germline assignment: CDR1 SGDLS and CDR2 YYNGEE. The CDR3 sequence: CASSAGSSGNTIYF. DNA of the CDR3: TGTGCCAGCAGTGCAGGGAGCTCTGGAAACACCATATATTTT.

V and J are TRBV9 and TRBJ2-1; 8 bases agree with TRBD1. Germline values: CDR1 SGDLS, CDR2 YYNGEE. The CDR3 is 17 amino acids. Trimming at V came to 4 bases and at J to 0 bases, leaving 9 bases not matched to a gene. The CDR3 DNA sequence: TGTGCCAGCAGCTTCCGGGACAGGCTGAGCTCCTACAATGAGCAGTTCTTC. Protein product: CASSFRDRLSSYNEQFF.

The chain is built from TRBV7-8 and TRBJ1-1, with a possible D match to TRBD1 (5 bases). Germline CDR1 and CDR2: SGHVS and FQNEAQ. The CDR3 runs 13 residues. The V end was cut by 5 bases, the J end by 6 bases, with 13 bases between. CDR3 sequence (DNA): TGTGCCAGCAGCCCAACTTGGGGGGCTGAAGCTTTCTTT. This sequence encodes CASSPTWGAEAFF.

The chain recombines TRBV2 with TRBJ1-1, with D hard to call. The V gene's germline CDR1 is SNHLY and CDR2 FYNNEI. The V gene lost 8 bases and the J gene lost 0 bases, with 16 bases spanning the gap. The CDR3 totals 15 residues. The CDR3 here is CASSVRVPVNTEAFF. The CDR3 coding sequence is TGTGCCAGCTCCGTCCGAGTTCCGGTGAACACTGAAGCTTTCTTT.

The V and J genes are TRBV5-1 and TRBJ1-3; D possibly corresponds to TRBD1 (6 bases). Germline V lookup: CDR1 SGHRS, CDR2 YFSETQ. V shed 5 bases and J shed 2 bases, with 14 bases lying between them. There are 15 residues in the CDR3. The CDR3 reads CASSPRTVAGNTIYF. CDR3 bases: TGCGCCAGCAGTCCTCGGACAGTCGCTGGAAACACCATATATTTT.

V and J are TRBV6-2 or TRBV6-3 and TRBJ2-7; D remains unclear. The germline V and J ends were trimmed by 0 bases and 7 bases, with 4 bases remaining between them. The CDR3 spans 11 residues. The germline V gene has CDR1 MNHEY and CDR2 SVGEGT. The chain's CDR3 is CASSYSREQYF. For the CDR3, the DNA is TGTGCCAGCAGTTACTCACGGGAGCAGTACTTC.

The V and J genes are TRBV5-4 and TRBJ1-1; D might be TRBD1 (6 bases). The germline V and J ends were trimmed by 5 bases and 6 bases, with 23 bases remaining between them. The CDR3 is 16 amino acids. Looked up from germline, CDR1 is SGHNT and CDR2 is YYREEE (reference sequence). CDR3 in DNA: TGTGCCAGCAGTGTAACAGGGTTGGTAGGTTGGGCTGAAGCTTTCTTT. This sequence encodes CASSVTGLVGWAEAFF.

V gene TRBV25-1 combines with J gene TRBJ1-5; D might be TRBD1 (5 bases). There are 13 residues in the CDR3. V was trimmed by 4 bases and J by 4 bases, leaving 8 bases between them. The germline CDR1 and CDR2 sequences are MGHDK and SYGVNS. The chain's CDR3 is CASSGRGNQPQHF. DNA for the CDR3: TGTGCCAGCAGTGGTAGGGGAAATCAGCCCCAGCATTTT.

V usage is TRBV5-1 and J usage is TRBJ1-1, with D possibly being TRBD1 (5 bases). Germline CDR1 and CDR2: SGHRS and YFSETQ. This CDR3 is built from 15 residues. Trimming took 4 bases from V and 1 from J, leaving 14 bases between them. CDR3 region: CASSLGSGGNTEAFF. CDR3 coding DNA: TGCGCCAGCAGCCTGGGGAGTGGGGGGAACACTGAAGCTTTCTTT.

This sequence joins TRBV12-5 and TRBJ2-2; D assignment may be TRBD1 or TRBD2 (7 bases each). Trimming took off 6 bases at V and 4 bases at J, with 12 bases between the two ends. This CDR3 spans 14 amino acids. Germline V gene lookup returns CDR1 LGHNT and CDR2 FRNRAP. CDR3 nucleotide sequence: TGTGCTAGTGGCCAGGGGGGGTCCACCGGGGAGCTGTTTTTT. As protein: CASGQGGSTGELFF.

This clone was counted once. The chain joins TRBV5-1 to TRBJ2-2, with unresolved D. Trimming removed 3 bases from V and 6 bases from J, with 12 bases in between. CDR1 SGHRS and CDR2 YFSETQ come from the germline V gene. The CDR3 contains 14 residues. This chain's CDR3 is CASSYQVNAGELFF. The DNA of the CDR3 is TGCGCCAGCAGCTACCAGGTCAATGCCGGGGAGCTGTTTTTT.

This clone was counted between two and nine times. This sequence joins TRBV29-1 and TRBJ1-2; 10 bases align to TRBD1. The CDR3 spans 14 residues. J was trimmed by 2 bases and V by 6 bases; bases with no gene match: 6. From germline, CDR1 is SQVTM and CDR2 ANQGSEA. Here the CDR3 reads CSVQDRGINYGYTF. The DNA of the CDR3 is TGCAGCGTCCAGGACAGGGGGATAAACTATGGCTACACCTTC.

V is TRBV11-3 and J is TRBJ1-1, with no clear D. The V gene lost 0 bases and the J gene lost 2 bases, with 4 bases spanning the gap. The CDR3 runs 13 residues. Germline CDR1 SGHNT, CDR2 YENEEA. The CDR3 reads CASSLDTNTEAFF. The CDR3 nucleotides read TGTGCCAGCAGCTTAGATACAAACACTGAAGCTTTCTTT.

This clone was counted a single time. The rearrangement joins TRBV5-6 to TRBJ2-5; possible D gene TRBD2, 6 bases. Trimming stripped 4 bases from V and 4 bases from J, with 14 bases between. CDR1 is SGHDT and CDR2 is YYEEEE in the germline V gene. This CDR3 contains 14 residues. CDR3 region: CASSPPAGRETQYF. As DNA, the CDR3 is TGTGCCAGCAGCCCACCCGCGGGGAGAGAGACCCAGTACTTC.

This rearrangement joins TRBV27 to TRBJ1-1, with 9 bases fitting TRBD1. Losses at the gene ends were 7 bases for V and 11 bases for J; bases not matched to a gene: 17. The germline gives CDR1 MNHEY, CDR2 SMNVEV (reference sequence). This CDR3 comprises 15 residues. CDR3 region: CASTPTQTGGAGAFF. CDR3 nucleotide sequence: TGTGCCAGCACTCCTACTCAGACAGGGGGGGCTGGGGCTTTCTTT.

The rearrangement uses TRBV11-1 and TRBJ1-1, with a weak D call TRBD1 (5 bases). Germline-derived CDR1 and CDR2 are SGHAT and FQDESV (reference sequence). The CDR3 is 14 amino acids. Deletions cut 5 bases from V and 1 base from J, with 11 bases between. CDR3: CASSPPQGNTEAFF. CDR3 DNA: TGTGCCAGCAGCCCCCCGCAGGGGAACACTGAAGCTTTCTTT.